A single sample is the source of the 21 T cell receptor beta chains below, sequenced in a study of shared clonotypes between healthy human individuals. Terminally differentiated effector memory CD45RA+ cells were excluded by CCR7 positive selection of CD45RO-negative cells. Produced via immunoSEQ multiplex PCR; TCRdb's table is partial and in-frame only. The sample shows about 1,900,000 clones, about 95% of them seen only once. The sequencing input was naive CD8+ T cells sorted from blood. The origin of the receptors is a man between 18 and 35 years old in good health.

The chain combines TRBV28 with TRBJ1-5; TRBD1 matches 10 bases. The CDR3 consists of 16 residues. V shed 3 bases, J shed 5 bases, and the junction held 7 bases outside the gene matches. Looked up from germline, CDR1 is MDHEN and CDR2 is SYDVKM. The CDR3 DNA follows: TGTGCCAGCAGTTTGGAGTGGACAGGGGGTGATCAGCCCCAGCATTTT. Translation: CASSLEWTGGDQPQHF.

This chain's CDR3 is CASSLDSHRESGYEQYF. For the CDR3, the DNA is TGTGCCAGCAGCTTAGACTCTCATCGGGAGTCAGGTTACGAGCAGTACTTC. This sequence joins TRBV11-2 and TRBJ2-7, with D perhaps matching TRBD2 (6 bases). V shed 0 bases and J shed 4 bases, with 19 bases lying between them. The CDR3 runs to 17 residues. Germline CDR1 and CDR2: SGHAT and FQNNGV.

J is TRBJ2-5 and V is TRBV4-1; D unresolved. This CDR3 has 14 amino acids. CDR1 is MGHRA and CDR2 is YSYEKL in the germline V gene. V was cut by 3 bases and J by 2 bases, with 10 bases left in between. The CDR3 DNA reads TGCGCCAGCAGCCAGGCCCTGGGGCAAGAGACCCAGTACTTC. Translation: CASSQALGQETQYF.

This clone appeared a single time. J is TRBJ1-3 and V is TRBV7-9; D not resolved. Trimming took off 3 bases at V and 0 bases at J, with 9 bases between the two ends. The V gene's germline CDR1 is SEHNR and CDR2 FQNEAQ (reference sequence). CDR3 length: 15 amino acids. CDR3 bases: TGTGCCAGCAGCTTGGACGTAAGCTCTGGAAACACCATATATTTT. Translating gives CASSLDVSSGNTIYF.

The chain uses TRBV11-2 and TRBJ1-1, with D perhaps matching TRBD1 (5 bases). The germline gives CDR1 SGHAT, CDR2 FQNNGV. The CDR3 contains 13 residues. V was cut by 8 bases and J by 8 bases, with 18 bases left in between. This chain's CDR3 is CASSGAGILEAFF. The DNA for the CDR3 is TGTGCCAGCTCCGGGGCAGGAATTCTCGAAGCTTTCTTT.

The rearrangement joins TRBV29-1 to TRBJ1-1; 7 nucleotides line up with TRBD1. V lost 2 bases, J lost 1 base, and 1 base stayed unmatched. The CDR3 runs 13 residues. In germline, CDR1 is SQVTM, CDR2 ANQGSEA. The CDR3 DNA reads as TGCAGCGTTGAAACAGGGGCGAACACTGAAGCTTTCTTT. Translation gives CSVETGANTEAFF.

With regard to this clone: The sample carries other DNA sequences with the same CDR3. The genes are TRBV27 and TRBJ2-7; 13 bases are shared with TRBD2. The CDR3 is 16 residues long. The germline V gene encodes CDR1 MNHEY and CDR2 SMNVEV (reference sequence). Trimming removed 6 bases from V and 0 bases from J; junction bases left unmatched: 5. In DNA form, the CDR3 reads TGTGCCAGCAGCCGACTAGCGGGGGGACCCTCCTACGAGCAGTACTTC. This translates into CASSRLAGGPSYEQYF.

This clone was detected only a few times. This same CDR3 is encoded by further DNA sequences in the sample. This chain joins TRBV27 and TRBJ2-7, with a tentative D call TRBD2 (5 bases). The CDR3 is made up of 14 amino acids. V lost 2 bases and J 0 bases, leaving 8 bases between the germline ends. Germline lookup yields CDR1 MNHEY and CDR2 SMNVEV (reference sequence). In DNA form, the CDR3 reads TGTGCCAGCAGTTTAACGGGGAGCTCCTACGAGCAGTACTTC. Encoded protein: CASSLTGSSYEQYF.

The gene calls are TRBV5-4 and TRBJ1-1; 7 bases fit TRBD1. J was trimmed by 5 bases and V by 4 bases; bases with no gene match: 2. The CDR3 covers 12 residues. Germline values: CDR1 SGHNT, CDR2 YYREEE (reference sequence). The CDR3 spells CASSVTGTEAFF. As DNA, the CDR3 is TGTGCCAGCAGCGTGACAGGGACTGAAGCTTTCTTT. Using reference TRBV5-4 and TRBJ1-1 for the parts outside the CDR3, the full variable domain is ETGVTQSPTHLIKTRGQQVTLRCSSQSGHNTVSWYQQALGQGPQFIFQYYREEENGRGNFPPRFSGLQFPNYSSELNVNALELDDSALYLCASSVTGTEAFFGQGTRLTVV.

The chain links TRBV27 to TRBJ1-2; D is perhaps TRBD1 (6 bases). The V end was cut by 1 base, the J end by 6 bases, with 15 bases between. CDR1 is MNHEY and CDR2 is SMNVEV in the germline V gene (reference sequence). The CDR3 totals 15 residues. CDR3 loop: CASSLYAAGEHGYTF. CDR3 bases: TGTGCCAGCAGTTTATATGCGGCAGGGGAACATGGCTACACCTTC.

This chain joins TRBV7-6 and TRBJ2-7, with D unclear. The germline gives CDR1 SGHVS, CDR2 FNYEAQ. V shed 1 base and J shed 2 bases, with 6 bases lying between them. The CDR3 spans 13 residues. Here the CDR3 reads CASSLELTYEQYF. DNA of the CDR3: TGTGCCAGCAGCTTAGAACTTACCTACGAGCAGTACTTC.

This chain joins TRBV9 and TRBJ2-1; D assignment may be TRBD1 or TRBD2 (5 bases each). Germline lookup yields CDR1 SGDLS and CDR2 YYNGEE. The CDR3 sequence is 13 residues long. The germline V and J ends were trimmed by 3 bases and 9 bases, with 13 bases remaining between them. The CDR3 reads CASSDGAGGEQFF. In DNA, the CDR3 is TGTGCCAGCAGCGACGGGGCTGGGGGTGAGCAGTTCTTC.

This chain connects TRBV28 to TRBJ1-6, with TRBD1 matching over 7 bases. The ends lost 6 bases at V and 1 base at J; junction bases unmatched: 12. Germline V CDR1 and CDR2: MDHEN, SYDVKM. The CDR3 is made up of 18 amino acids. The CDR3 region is CASRPGQVGGSYNSPLHF. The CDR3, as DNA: TGTGCCAGCAGACCCGGACAGGTCGGTGGTTCCTATAATTCACCCCTCCACTTT.

The CDR3 here is CASSSVAGPYNEQFF. The CDR3 DNA reads TGTGCCAGCAGCTCGGTAGCGGGACCTTACAATGAGCAGTTCTTC. V is TRBV7-3 and J is TRBJ2-1; 8 bases are a match to TRBD2. CDR1 and CDR2 (germline): SGHTA, FQGTGA. The CDR3 runs 15 residues. Unmatched junction bases numbered 6, after V lost 4 bases and J lost 4 bases.

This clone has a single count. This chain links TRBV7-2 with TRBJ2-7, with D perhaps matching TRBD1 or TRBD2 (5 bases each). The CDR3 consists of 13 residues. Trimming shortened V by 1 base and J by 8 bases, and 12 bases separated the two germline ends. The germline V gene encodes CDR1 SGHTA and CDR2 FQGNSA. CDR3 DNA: TGTGCCAGCAGCTTAGGGTCAGGGACGAAGCAGTACTTC. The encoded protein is CASSLGSGTKQYF.

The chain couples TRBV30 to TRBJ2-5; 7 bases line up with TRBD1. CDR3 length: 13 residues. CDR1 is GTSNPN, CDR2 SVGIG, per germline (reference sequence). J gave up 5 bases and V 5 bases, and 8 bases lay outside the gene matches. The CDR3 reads CAWWAGGWETQYF. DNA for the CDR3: TGTGCCTGGTGGGCAGGGGGTTGGGAGACCCAGTACTTC.

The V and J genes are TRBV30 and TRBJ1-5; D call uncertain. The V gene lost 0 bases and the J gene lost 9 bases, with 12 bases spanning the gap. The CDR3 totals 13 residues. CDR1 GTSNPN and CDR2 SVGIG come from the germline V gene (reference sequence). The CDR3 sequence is CAWSVDGERPQHF. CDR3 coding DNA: TGTGCCTGGAGTGTAGACGGGGAACGGCCCCAGCATTTT.

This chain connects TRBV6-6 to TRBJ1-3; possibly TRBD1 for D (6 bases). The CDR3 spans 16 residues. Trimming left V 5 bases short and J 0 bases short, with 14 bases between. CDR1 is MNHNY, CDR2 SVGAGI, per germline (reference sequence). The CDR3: CASSAGTITSGNTIYF. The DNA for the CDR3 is TGTGCCAGCAGTGCCGGGACAATCACCTCTGGAAACACCATATATTTT.

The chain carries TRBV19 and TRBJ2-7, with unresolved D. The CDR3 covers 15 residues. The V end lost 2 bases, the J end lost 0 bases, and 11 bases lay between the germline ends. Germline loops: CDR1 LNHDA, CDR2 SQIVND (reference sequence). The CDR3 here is CASSISHSNSYEQYF. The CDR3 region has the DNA TGTGCCAGTAGTATATCTCACTCGAACTCCTACGAGCAGTACTTC.

DNA of the CDR3: TGTGCCAGCAACCTAGCGGGGGGAAGCTCCTACGAGCAGTACTTC. As protein: CASNLAGGSSYEQYF. V usage is TRBV5-6 and J usage is TRBJ2-7; 11 bases line up with TRBD2. V was pared by 6 bases and J by 0 bases, with 5 bases of the junction left unmatched. Germline CDR1 SGHDT, CDR2 YYEEEE. The CDR3 loop spans 15 amino acids. Using reference TRBV5-6 and TRBJ2-7 for the parts outside the CDR3, the full variable domain is DAGVTQSPTHLIKTRGQQVTLRCSPKSGHDTVSWYQQALGQGPQFIFQYYEEEERQRGNFPDRFSGHQFPNYSSELNVNALLLGDSALYLCASNLAGGSSYEQYFGPGTRLTVT.

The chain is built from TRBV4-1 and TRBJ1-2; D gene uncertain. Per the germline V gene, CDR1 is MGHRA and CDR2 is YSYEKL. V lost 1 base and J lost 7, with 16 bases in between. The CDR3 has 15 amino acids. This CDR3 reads CASSQVVGSAIGYTF. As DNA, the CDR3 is TGCGCCAGCAGCCAAGTAGTGGGCAGTGCAATTGGCTACACCTTC.